Each of the 9 T cell receptor beta chains below was sequenced from the same sample in a study of T cells after yellow fever vaccination. TCRdb re-called the 5' RACE reads through MiXCR, storing one row per CDR3 protein. This sample yields some 390,000 distinct CDR3 sequences, of which 6.2% are seen a single time; about 15% belongs to the top ten. This sample comprised PBMCs, obtained 5 days after the yellow fever booster vaccination. The receptors were gathered from a young man who received the YFV17D yellow fever vaccine.

This clonotype was counted ten times or more. The chain combines TRBV27 with TRBJ2-3, with D possibly matching TRBD2 (5 bases). Germline CDR1 and CDR2: MNHEY and SMNVEV (reference sequence). CDR3 length: 15 amino acids. V lost 5 bases and J 1 base, leaving 13 bases between the germline ends. The DNA for the CDR3 is TGTGCCAGCAGTCCGCCATGGCGGGGCACAGATACGCAGTATTTT. As protein: CASSPPWRGTDTQYF.

In its sample, this clonotype was seen a few times. The gene calls are TRBV27 and TRBJ2-7; 8 bases fit TRBD2. This CDR3 is 15 amino acids long. The V and J ends lost 4 bases and 9 bases, in that order; junction bases with no gene match: 14. The germline V gene encodes CDR1 MNHEY and CDR2 SMNVEV (reference sequence). For the CDR3, the DNA is TGTGCCAGCAGTTCTTTGCGGGAGGCACCGGGTGGGCAGTACTTC. This gives the protein CASSSLREAPGGQYF.

This clonotype has more than one count but fewer than ten. V usage is TRBV24-1 and J usage is TRBJ1-2; D remains unclear. The germline gives CDR1 KGHDR, CDR2 SFDVKD. Deletions cut 0 bases from V and 10 bases from J, with 8 bases between. The CDR3 runs to 12 residues. This CDR3 reads CATSDLGTHYTF. The CDR3 nucleotides are TGTGCCACCAGTGATTTGGGCACCCACTACACCTTC.

This clonotype was picked up a small number of times. The rearrangement uses TRBV20-1 and TRBJ2-7; 9 positions agree with TRBD2. The germline V gene encodes CDR1 DFQATT and CDR2 SNEGSKA (reference sequence). The CDR3 is made up of 14 amino acids. With 0 bases clipped from V and 5 bases from J, the junction kept 5 bases outside the gene matches. The chain's CDR3 is CSARDAGGGNEQYF. The CDR3 nucleotides are TGCAGTGCTAGAGATGCGGGAGGGGGGAACGAGCAGTACTTC.

This clonotype was counted a few times. The rearrangement links TRBV5-1 to TRBJ1-1; a possible D gene is TRBD1 (5 bases). Trimming took off 5 bases at V and 4 bases at J, with 18 bases between the two ends. The germline V gene encodes CDR1 SGHRS and CDR2 YFSETQ. The CDR3 has 15 residues. The CDR3 DNA sequence: TGCGCCAGCAGACCCTACGAGGGGACCGGCACTGAAGCTTTCTTT. This gives the protein CASRPYEGTGTEAFF.

The gene calls are TRBV23-1 and TRBJ1-5; TRBD1 is a possible D gene (5 bases). TRBV23-1 carries the ORF label, with uncertain function. The CDR3 has 20 residues. V was trimmed by 0 bases and J by 0 bases, leaving 21 bases between them. The CDR3 DNA reads as TGCGCCAGCAGTCAATCCATAGGGACGGGATTTTCGATTAGCAATCAGCCCCAGCATTTT. It yields the protein CASSQSIGTGFSISNQPQHF.

This clonotype turned up a few times. The V and J genes are TRBV4-3 and TRBJ2-2; D is unresolved. This CDR3 is 13 amino acids long. Germline V gives CDR1 LGHNA, CDR2 YSLEER. Trimming took off 0 bases at V and 11 bases at J, with 10 bases between the two ends. CDR3 bases: TGCGCCAGCAGCCAAGATAGGCTGAGAGAGCTGTTTTTT. This encodes CASSQDRLRELFF.

This clonotype was seen a handful of times. The V gene is TRBV20-1, the J gene TRBJ2-3, with TRBD2 identical over 7 bases. V was pared by 3 bases and J by 8 bases, with 20 bases of the junction left unmatched. The CDR3 covers 17 residues. The V gene's germline CDR1 is DFQATT and CDR2 SNEGSKA (reference sequence). CDR3: CSARWGPSGLEGGTQYF. CDR3 DNA sequence: TGCAGTGCTAGGTGGGGCCCTAGCGGTCTGGAAGGTGGTACGCAGTATTTT.

There are many counts of this clonotype. The V call is TRBV12-3 or TRBV12-4, the J call TRBJ2-7; tentative D call: TRBD1 (6 bases). With 6 bases removed from V and 1 base from J, the gap between germline ends came to 13 bases. The CDR3 sequence is 14 residues long. Written as DNA, the CDR3 is TGTGCCAGCAGGGACAGTAGCTTATCCTACGAGCAGTACTTC. Amino acid sequence: CASRDSSLSYEQYF.